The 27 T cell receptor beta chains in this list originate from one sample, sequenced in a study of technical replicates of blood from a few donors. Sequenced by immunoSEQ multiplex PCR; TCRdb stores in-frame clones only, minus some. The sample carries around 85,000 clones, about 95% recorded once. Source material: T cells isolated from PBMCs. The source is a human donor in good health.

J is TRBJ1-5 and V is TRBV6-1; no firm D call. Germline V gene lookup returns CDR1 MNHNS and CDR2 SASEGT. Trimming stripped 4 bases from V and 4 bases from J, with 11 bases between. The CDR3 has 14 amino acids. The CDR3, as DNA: TGTGCCAGCAGTGTCTTCAGAGGTAATCAGCCCCAGCATTTT. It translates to CASSVFRGNQPQHF.

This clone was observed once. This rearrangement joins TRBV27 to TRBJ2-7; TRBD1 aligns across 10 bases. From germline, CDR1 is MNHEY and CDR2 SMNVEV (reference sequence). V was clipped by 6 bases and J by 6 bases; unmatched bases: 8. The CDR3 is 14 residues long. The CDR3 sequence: CASSFPGQGTEQYF. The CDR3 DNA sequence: TGTGCCAGCAGCTTTCCGGGACAGGGGACCGAGCAGTACTTC.

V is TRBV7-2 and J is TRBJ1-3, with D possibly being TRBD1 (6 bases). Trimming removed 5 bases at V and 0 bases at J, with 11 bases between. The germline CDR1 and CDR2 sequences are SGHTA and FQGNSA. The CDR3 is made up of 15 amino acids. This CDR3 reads CASSLNRDSGNTIYF. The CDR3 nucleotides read TGTGCCAGCAGCCTGAACAGGGACTCTGGAAACACCATATATTTT.

The CDR3 DNA reads TGCGCCAGCAGCTTTTCCCGGACAGTGGGTGGTGGCTACACCTTC. Amino acid sequence: CASSFSRTVGGGYTF. The rearrangement joins TRBV5-1 to TRBJ1-2, with D possibly TRBD1 on 6 matching bases. The CDR3 contains 15 residues. Trimming left V 2 bases short and J 7 bases short, with 18 bases between. Germline-derived CDR1 and CDR2 are SGHRS and YFSETQ.

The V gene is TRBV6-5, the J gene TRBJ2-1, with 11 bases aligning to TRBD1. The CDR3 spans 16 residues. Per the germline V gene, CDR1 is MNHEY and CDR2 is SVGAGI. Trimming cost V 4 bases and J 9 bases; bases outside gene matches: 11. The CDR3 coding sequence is TGTGCCAGCAGTTGGACCGGGACAGGGGGGTTGGTTGAGCAGTTCTTC. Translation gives CASSWTGTGGLVEQFF.

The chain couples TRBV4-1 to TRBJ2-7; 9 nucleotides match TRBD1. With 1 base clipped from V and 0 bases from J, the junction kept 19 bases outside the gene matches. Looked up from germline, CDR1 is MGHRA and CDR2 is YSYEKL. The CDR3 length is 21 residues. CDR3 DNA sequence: TGCGCCAGCAGCCAAGGTGTCATGCTAGGGGGGACAGGGTCGAGCTCCTACGAGCAGTACTTC. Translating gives CASSQGVMLGGTGSSSYEQYF.

CDR3 residues: CATSGGGQETQYF. Here the CDR3 DNA reads TGCGCGACTTCTGGGGGGGGCCAAGAGACCCAGTACTTC. The V and J genes are TRBV10-1 and TRBJ2-5, with 7 nucleotides matching TRBD2. The CDR3 loop spans 13 amino acids. CDR1 WNHNN and CDR2 SYGVQD come from the germline V gene (reference sequence).

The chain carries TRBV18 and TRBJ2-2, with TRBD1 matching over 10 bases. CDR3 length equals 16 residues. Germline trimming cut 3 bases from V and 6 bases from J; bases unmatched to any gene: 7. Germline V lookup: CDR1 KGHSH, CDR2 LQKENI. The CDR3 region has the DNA TGTGCCAGCTCACCGACGACAGGGGGCGCGCCCGGGGAGCTGTTTTTT. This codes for CASSPTTGGAPGELFF.

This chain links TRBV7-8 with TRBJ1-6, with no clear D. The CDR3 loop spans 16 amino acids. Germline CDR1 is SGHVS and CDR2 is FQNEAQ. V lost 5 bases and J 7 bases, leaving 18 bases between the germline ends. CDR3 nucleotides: TGTGCCAGCAGCCGTGCCCCGGGAACGGGGAATTCACCCCTCCACTTT. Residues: CASSRAPGTGNSPLHF. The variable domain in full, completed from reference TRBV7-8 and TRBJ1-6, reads GAGVSQSPRYKVAKRGQDVALRCDPISGHVSLFWYQQALGQGPEFLTYFQNEAQLDKSGLPSDRFFAERPEGSVSTLKIQRTQQEDSAVYLCASSRAPGTGNSPLHFGNGTRLTVT.

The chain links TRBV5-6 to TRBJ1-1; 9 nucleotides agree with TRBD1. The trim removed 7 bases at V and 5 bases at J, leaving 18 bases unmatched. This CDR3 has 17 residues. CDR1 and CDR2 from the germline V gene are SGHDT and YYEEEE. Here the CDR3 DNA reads TGTGCCAGCCGCAAGAAGGGACAGGGAACTTGGGGAACTGAAGCTTTCTTT. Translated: CASRKKGQGTWGTEAFF.

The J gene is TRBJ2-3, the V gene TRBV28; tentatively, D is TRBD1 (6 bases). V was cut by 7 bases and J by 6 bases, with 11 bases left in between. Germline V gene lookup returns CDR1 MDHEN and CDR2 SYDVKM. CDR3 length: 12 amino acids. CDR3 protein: CASNTGWDTQYF. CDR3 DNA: TGTGCCAGCAACACAGGGTGGGATACGCAGTATTTT.

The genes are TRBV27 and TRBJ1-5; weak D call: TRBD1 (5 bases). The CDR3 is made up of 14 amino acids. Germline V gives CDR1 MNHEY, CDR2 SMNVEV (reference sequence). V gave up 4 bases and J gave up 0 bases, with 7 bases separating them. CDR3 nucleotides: TGTGCCAGCAGTTGGGGCAGTAGCAATCAGCCCCAGCATTTT. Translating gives CASSWGSSNQPQHF.

In DNA form, the CDR3 reads TGTGCCAGCAGCCCCGGTAGGGGAGGATCCGGAAACACCATATATTTT. Amino acids: CASSPGRGGSGNTIYF. The V gene is TRBV11-2, the J gene TRBJ1-3, with a tentative D call TRBD1 (5 bases). Germline CDR1 SGHAT, CDR2 FQNNGV. The CDR3 is 16 amino acids. V was shortened by 5 bases and J by 4 bases, with 18 bases between the two germline ends.

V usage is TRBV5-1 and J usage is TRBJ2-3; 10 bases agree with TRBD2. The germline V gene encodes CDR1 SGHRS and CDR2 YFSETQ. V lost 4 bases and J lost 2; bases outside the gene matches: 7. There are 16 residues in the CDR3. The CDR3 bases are TGCGCCAGCAGCCCCCAAGCGGGAGGGGACACAGATACGCAGTATTTT. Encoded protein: CASSPQAGGDTDTQYF.

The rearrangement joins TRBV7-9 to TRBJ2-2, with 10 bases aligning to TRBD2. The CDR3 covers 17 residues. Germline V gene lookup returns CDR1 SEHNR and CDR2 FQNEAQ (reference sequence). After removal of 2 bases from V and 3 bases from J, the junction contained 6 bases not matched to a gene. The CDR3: CASSLYSGRTDTGELFF. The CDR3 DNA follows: TGTGCCAGCAGCTTATATAGCGGGAGGACTGACACCGGGGAGCTGTTTTTT.

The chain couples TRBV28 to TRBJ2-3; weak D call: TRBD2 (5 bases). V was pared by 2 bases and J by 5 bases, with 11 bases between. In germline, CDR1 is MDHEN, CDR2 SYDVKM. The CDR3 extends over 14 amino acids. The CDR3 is CASSLRPGGDTQYF. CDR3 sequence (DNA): TGTGCCAGCAGTTTAAGGCCAGGAGGAGATACGCAGTATTTT.

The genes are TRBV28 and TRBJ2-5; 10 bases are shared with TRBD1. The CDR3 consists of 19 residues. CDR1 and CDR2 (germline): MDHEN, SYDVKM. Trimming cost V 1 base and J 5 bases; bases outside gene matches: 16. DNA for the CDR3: TGTGCCAGCAGTTTATTGGGGGGCGGGGGACAGGGGACCCGGGAGACCCAGTACTTC. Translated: CASSLLGGGGQGTRETQYF.

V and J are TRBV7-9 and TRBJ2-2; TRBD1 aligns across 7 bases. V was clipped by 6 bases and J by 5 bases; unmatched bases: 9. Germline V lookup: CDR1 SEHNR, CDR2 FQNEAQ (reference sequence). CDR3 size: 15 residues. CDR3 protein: CASSRTGSGTGELFF. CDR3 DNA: TGTGCCAGCAGTCGGACAGGCTCAGGGACCGGGGAGCTGTTTTTT. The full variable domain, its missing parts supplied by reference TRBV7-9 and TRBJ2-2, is DTGVSQNPRHKITKRGQNVTFRCDPISEHNRLYWYRQTLGQGPEFLTYFQNEAQLEKSRLLSDRFSAERPKGSFSTLEIQRTEQGDSAMYLCASSRTGSGTGELFFGEGSRLTVL.

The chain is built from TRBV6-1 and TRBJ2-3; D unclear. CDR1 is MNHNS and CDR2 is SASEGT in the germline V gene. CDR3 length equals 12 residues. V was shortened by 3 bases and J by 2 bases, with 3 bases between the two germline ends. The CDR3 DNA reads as TGTGCCAGCAGTGACTTCACAGATACGCAGTATTTT. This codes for CASSDFTDTQYF.

DNA of the CDR3: TGTGCCAGCAGTGATTTTGCGGGAGCCCGACTAAACAATGAGCAGTTCTTC. Translating it yields CASSDFAGARLNNEQFF. The chain has TRBV2 and TRBJ2-1; 7 positions match TRBD2. Trimming removed 3 bases from V and 5 bases from J; junction bases left unmatched: 13. This CDR3 contains 17 residues. Germline V lookup: CDR1 SNHLY, CDR2 FYNNEI.

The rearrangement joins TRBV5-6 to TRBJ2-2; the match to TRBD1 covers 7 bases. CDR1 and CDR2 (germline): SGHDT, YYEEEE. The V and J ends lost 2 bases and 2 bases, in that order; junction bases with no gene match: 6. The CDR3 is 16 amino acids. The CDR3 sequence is CASSLWDRKNTGELFF. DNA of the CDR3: TGTGCCAGCAGCTTATGGGACAGAAAAAACACCGGGGAGCTGTTTTTT.

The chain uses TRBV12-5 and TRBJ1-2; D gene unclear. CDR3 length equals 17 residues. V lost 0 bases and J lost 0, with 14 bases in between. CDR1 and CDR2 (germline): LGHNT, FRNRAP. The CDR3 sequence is CASGLVLGDPSNYGYTF. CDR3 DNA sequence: TGTGCTAGTGGTTTGGTATTGGGAGACCCCTCTAACTATGGCTACACCTTC.

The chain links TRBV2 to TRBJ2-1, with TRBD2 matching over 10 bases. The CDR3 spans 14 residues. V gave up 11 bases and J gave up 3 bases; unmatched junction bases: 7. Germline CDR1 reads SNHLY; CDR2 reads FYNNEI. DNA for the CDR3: TGTGCCGAGCGGCTAGCGGGGGTCTACAATGAGCAGTTCTTC. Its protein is CAERLAGVYNEQFF.

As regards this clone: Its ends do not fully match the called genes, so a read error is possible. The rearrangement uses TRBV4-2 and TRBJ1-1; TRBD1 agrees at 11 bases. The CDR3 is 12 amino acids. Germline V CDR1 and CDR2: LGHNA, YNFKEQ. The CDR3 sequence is CASSLGTGGGLF. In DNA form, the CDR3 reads TGTGCCAGCAGCCTGGGGACAGGGGGGGGTCTCTTT.

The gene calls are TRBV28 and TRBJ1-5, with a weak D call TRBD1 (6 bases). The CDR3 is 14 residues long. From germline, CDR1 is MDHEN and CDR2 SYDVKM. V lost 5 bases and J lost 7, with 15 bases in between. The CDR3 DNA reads TGTGCCAGCAGTCTACCGACAGGAGCACAGCCCCAGCATTTT. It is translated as CASSLPTGAQPQHF.

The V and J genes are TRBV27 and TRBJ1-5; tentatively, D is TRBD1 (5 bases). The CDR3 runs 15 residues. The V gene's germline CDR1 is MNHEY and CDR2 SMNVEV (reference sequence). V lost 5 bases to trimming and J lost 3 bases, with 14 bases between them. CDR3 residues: CASSPGVGFNQPQHF. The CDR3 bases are TGTGCCAGCAGTCCGGGGGTCGGGTTCAATCAGCCCCAGCATTTT.

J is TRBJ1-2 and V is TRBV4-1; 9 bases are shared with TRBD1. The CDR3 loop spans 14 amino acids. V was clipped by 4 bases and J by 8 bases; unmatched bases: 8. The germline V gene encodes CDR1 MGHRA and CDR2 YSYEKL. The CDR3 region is CASSPAQGARGYTF. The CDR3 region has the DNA TGCGCCAGCAGCCCTGCACAGGGGGCGAGGGGCTACACCTTC.